The clone carrying this T cell receptor beta chain has a handful of counts. Antigen unknown. This sample's TCRbeta library carried unique molecular identifier barcodes. TCRdb processed the PCR reads anew with MiXCR; each CDR3 protein has one entry. The top ten clones hold approximately 5% of a sample with some 830,000 distinct CDR3 sequences, roughly 15% of them seen once. The data were obtained in a study of T-cell reconstitution after alpha-beta-depleted transplantation in children. Findings and limits, study-wide: About two months after transplant, alpha-beta T cells reportedly came from several hundred expanded graft clones.

Germline lookup yields CDR1 LGHDT and CDR2 YNNKEL (reference sequence). CDR3 length: 15 residues. Trimming removed 7 bases from V and 2 bases from J, with 14 bases in between. Sequenced here: PBMCs, mostly from graft donor cells, sampled 360 days after TCRalphabeta/CD19-depleted stem cell transplant. The V and J genes are TRBV3-1 and TRBJ2-2; either TRBD1 or TRBD2 may supply D (6 bases each). The sequence was collected from a male patient between 5 and 17 years old who had a stem cell transplant for acute lymphoblastic leukemia, so the T cells may come from the graft donor. The CDR3 here is CASTVRGGNTGELFF. CDR3 DNA: TGTGCCAGCACCGTCAGGGGAGGTAACACCGGGGAGCTGTTTTTT. Together with reference TRBV3-1 and TRBJ2-2, the CDR3 gives the full variable domain: DTAVSQTPKYLVTQMGNDKSIKCEQNLGHDTMYWYKQDSKKFLKIMFSYNNKELIINETVPNRFSPKSPDKAHLNLHINSLELGDSAVYFCASTVRGGNTGELFFGEGSRLTVL.